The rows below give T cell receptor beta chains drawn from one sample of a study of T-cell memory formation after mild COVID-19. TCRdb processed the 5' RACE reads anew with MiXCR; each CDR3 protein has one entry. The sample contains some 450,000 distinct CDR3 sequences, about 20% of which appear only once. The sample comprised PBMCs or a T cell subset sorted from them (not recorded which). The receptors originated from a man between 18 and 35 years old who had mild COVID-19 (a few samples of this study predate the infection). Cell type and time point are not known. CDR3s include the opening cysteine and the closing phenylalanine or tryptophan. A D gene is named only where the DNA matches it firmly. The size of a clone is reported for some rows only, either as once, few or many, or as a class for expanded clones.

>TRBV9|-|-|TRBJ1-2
CASSAGITGYGYTF
TGTGCCAGCAGCGCCGGGATCACAGGGTATGGCTACACCTTC
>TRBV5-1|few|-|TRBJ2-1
CASSLDTGSSYNEQFF
TGCGCCAGCAGCTTGGACACGGGTTCCTCCTACAATGAGCAGTTCTTC
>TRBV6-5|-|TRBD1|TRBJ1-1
CASTFSQGRNTEAFF
TGTGCCAGCACCTTCTCACAGGGGCGGAACACTGAAGCTTTCTTT
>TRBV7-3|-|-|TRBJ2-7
CASSLASNYEQYF
TGTGCCAGCAGCTTAGCGTCCAACTACGAGCAGTACTTC
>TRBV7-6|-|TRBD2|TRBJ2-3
CASSSRKTGGRFTDTQYF
TGTGCCAGCAGCTCAAGGAAGACGGGGGGGCGATTCACAGATACGCAGTATTTT
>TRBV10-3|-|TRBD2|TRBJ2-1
CAISGVAGTLDSYNEQFF
TGTGCCATCAGTGGAGTAGCGGGAACCCTCGACTCCTACAATGAGCAGTTCTTC
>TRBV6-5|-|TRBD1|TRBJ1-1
CASSRDSRQNTEAFF
TGTGCCAGCAGCCGGGACAGTAGGCAGAACACTGAAGCTTTCTTT
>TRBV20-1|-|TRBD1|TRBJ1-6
CSADDRARYNSPLHF
TGCAGTGCTGATGACAGGGCAAGGTATAATTCACCCCTCCACTTT
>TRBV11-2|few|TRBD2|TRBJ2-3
CASRGGPGGLAGGYDTQYF
TGTGCCAGCAGAGGAGGGCCCGGCGGCCTAGCGGGGGGTTATGATACGCAGTATTTT
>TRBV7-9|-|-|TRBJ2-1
CASSKTLAGQRSNEQFF
TGTGCCAGCAGCAAAACTCTGGCCGGACAGAGAAGCAATGAGCAGTTCTTC
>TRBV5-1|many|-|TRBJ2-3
CASSLAQVTGTDTQYF
TGCGCCAGCAGCTTGGCCCAGGTGACAGGCACAGATACGCAGTATTTT
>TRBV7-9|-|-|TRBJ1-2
CASSFQTPNYGYTF
TGTGCCAGCAGCTTTCAGACCCCTAACTATGGCTACACCTTC
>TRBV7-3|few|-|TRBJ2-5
CASSLNPGGETQYF
TGTGCCAGCAGCTTAAACCCGGGTGGGGAGACCCAGTACTTC
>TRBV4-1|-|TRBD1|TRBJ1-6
CASSHIRGRRSPLHF
TGCGCCAGCAGCCATATCAGGGGGCGTAGGTCACCCCTCCACTTT
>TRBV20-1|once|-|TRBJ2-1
CSARVRPGDEQFF
TGCAGTGCTAGAGTCAGGCCGGGGGATGAGCAGTTCTTC
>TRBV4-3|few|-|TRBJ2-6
CASSQASGDSGANVLTF
TGCGCCAGCAGCCAAGCGTCGGGGGACTCTGGGGCCAACGTCCTGACTTTC
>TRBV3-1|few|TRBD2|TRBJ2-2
CASSPGLVGGELFF
TGTGCCAGCAGCCCCGGACTAGTAGGCGGGGAGCTGTTTTTT
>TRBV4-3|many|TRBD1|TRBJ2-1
CASSRSLRDSNEQFF
TGCGCCAGCAGCCGGAGTCTCCGGGACAGCAATGAGCAGTTCTTC
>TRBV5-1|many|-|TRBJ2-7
CASSPRPGEQYF
TGCGCCAGCAGCCCGAGGCCTGGGGAGCAGTACTTC
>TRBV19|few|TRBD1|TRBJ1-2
CASIDRGLYGYTF
TGTGCCAGTATCGACAGGGGGCTCTATGGCTACACCTTC
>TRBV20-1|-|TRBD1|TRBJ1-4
CSAVTGWNEKLFF
TGCAGTGCGGTGACAGGGTGGAATGAAAAACTGTTTTTT
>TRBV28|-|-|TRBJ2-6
CASSTGLTGGANVLTF
TGTGCCAGCAGCACTGGCCTGACGGGCGGGGCCAACGTCCTGACTTTC
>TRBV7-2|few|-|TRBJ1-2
CASMEGFYGYTF
TGTGCCAGCATGGAGGGGTTCTATGGCTACACCTTC
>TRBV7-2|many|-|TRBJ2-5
CASSLDDRQETQYF
TGTGCCAGCAGCTTAGACGACAGACAAGAGACCCAGTACTTC
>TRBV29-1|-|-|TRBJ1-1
CSASRGLNTEAFF
TGCAGTGCCTCGAGGGGCCTCAACACTGAAGCTTTCTTT
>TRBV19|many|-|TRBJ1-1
CASLKSTEAFF
TGTGCCAGTCTGAAGAGCACTGAAGCTTTCTTT
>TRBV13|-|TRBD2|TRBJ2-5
CASSPRLAGSLQETQYF
TGTGCCAGCAGCCCTCGTCTAGCGGGATCGTTACAAGAGACCCAGTACTTC
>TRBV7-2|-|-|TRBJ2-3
CASSFVRGGLGSTDTQYF
TGTGCCAGCAGCTTTGTCCGTGGGGGCCTCGGTAGCACAGATACGCAGTATTTT
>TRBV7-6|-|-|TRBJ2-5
CASSQRWETQYF
TGTGCCAGCAGCCAGAGGTGGGAGACCCAGTACTTC
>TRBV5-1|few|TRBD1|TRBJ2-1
CASSYDWDRGQNEQFF
TGCGCCAGCAGCTATGATTGGGACAGGGGGCAGAATGAGCAGTTCTTC
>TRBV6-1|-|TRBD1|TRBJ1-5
CASGTGYNQPQHF
TGTGCCAGCGGGACAGGGTATAATCAGCCCCAGCATTTT
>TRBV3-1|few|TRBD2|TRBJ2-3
CASGTSRSTDTQYF
TGTGCCAGCGGGACTAGCCGAAGCACAGATACGCAGTATTTT
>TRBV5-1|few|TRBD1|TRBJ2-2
CASSSGQRNTGELFF
TGCGCCAGCAGCTCGGGACAGAGAAACACCGGGGAGCTGTTTTTT
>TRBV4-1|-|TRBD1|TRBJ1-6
CASSQDRTGYPPLHF
TGCGCCAGCAGCCAAGATCGGACAGGGTATCCACCCCTCCACTTT
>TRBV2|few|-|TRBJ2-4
CASSENRADIQYF
TGTGCCAGCAGTGAGAACAGGGCAGACATTCAGTACTTC
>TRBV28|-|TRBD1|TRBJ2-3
CASSFQGARGTDTQYF
TGTGCCAGCAGTTTTCAGGGGGCTCGGGGCACAGATACGCAGTATTTT
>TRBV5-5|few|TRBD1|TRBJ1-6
CASSRDPRGLESPLHF
TGTGCCAGCAGCAGGGACCCGAGGGGGCTCGAGTCACCCCTCCACTTT
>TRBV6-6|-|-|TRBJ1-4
CASSYPWAGNEKLFF
TGTGCCAGCAGTTACCCATGGGCGGGTAATGAAAAACTGTTTTTT
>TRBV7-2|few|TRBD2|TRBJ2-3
CASSLVGGGRIVSDTQYF
TGTGCCAGCAGCTTAGTGGGCGGGGGGAGAATTGTATCAGATACGCAGTATTTT
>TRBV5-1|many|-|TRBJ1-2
CASSLDSNYGYTF
TGTGCCAGCAGTCTAGACAGCAACTATGGCTACACCTTC
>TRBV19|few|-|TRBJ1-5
CASMSKGFHQPQHF
TGTGCCAGTATGTCAAAGGGTTTTCATCAGCCCCAGCATTTT
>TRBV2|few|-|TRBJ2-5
CASRGEETQYF
TGTGCCAGCAGGGGGGAAGAGACCCAGTACTTC
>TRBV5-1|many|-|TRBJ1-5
CASSLEGFQPQHF
TGCGCCAGCAGCTTGGAGGGGTTTCAGCCCCAGCATTTT